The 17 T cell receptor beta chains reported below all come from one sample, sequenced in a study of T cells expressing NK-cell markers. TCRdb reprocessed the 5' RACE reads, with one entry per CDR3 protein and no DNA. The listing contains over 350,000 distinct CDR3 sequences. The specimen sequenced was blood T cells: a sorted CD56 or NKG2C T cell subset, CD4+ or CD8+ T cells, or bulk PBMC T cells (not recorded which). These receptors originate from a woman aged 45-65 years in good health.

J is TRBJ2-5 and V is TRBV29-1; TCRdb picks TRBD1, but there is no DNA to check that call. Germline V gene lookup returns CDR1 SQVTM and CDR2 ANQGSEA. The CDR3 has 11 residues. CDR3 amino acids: CSVSGHPTQYF.

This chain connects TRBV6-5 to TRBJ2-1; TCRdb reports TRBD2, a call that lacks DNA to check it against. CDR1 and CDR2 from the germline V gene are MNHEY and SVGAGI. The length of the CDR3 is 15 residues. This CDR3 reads CASNLAGGPFGEQFF.

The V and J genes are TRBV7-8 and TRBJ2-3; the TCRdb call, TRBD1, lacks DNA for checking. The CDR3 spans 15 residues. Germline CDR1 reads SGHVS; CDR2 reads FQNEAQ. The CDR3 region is CASSYRGVGTDTQYF.

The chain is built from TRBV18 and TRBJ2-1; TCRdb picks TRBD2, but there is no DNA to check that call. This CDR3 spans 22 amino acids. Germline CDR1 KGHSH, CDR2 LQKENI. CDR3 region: CASSPLTVAGLAVTMTYNEQFF.

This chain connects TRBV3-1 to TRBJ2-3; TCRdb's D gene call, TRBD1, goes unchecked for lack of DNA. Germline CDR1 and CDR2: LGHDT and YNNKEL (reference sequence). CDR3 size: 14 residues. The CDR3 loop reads CASSRGPSTDTQYF.

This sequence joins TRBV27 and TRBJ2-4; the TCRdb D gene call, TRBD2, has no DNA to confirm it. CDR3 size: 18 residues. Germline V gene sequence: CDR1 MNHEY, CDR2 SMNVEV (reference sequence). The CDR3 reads CASRAEGLAGLGGNIQYF.

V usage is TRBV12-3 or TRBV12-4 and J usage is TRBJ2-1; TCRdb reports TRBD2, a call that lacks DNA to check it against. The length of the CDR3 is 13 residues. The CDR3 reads CASRTSESNEQFF.

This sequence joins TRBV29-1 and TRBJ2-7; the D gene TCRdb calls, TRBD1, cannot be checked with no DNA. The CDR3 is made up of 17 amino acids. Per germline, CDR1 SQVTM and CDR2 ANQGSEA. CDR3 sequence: CSVEDFGSGGASYEQYF.

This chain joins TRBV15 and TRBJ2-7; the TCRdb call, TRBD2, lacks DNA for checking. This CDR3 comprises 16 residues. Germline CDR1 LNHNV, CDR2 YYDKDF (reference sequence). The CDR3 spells CATSRVTGSGSYEQYF.

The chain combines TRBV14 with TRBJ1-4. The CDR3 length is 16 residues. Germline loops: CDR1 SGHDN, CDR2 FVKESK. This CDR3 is CASSQAPVRGDEKLFF. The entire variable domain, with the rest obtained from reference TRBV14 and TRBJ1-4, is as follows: EAGVTQFPSHSVIEKGQTVTLRCDPISGHDNLYWYRRVMGKEIKFLLHFVKESKQDESGMPNNRFLAERTGGTYSTLKVQPAELEDSGVYFCASSQAPVRGDEKLFFGSGTQLSVL.

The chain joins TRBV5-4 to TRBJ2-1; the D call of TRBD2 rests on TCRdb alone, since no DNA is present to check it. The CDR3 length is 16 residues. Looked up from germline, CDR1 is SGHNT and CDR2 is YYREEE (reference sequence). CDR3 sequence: CASLDSGNSSYNEQFF.

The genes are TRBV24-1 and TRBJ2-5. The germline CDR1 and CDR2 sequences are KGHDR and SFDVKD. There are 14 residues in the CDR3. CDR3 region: CATSEDGVQETQYF.

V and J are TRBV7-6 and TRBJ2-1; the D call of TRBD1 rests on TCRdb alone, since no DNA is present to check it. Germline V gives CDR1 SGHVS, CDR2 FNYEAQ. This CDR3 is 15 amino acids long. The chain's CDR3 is CASSSTGGASNEQFF.

CDR3 sequence reads: CASSPTSYTQYF. The rearrangement links TRBV11-2 to TRBJ2-3; without DNA, the TCRdb call of TRBD2 cannot be checked. The length of the CDR3 is 12 residues. The germline gives CDR1 SGHAT, CDR2 FQNNGV.

The chain's CDR3 is CASSDRTGSGNIQYF. The chain joins TRBV25-1 to TRBJ2-4; TCRdb names TRBD1, which stays unverified in the absence of DNA. The CDR3 runs 15 residues. Germline lookup yields CDR1 MGHDK and CDR2 SYGVNS.

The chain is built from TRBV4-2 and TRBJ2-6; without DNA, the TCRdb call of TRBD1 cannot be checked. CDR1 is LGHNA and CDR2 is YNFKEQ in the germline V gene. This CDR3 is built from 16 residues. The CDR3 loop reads CASSQSGGRGANVLTF.

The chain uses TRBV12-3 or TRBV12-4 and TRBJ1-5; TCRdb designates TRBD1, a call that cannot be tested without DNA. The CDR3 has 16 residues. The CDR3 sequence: CASRLGQSRLGQPQHF.